This TCR beta chain was retrieved from a study of CD8 T cells in Susac syndrome. Study information: Each patient with Susac syndrome, at the time of blood draw, was therapy-naive, on corticosteroids, or on intravenous immunoglobulin alone.

RNA was extracted with the RNeasy kit, and a quantity of about 0.45 to 1 ug was reverse transcribed using random hexamers. Multiplex PCR with immunoSEQ amplified the TCR beta CDR3 across 54 Vbeta and 13 Jbeta. In TCRdb, the immunoSEQ multiplex PCR reads were re-called with MiXCR into one record per CDR3 protein. The sample lists roughly 200,000 distinct CDR3 sequences, about 94% occurring once. Study results and caveats: CD4+ T cell repertoires in Susac syndrome lacked clonal expansion. It was acknowledged by the study that relatively few individuals were included in its TCR sequencing and HLA analysis.

In regard to this clonotype: Its antigen is undetermined.

The clonotype comes from a human donor with Susac syndrome. Sequenced: CD4+ T cells from PBMCs.

In DNA form, the CDR3 reads TGTGCCAGCAGCGTAAATCAGGCATCGGGATGTCAGCCCCAGCATTTT. Residues: CASSVNQASGCQPQHF. J is TRBJ1-5 and V is TRBV9; the D is unclear. V was cut by 1 base and J by 6 bases, with 17 bases left in between. The CDR3 covers 16 residues. CDR1 and CDR2 (germline): SGDLS, YYNGEE.